The present entry profiles one T cell receptor (beta chain) with its context. Original handling: It was from reference gene primer amplification that nucleated cell counts were estimated. Profiling relied on immunoSEQ multiplex PCR, and the TCRdb table lists in-frame clones only, not all of them. The DNA was the basis for D and trimming; V, J and clone size are from that table. The sample includes 150,000 to 200,000 clones, approximately 86% of them seen just once. This entry belongs to a study of blood T cell repertoires in COVID-19. Study details: The United States, Italy and Spain provided the acute and convalescent COVID-19 samples. The analysed material was cDNA or gDNA that came from T cells, B-cell-depleted T cells, or PBMCs.

This CDR3 region has 16 residues. V lost 1 base to trimming and J lost 6 bases, with 18 bases between them. CDR1 and CDR2 (germline): SGHTA, FQGTGA. This sequence originates from a man in his sixties or seventies with acute or convalescent COVID-19. The chain joins TRBV7-3 to TRBJ2-5; a weak D match, TRBD1 (5 bases). The sample taken for sequencing was peripheral blood. CDR3 residues: CASSLNPQQGGKTQYF. In DNA, the CDR3 is TGTGCCAGCAGCTTAAATCCCCAGCAGGGTGGAAAGACCCAGTACTTC.